Below, one TCR beta chain is given with its context. Its specificity is not known. This sample stems from a study of shared clonotypes between healthy human individuals. In the original workflow: Junction-only sequences produced by ImmunoSEQ had no quality scores, so filtering differed. Repertoires were generated with immunoSEQ multiplex PCR, while TCRdb's copy carries only in-frame clones and drops some. V and J calls plus clone size are reproduced from that table; the DNA served to infer D and trimming. The data show millions of clones, 85% to 95% seen once. Findings and limits, study-wide: Lower generation probabilities were found for non-shared clonotypes than for those shared by all four donors.

Sequencing used naive CD4+ T cells sorted from blood. Indicated subset: CD45RA+ positively selected. This receptor was identified in a man aged 18 to 30 in good health.

The CDR3 reads CASNRPGTGNLEQYF. In DNA form, the CDR3 reads TGTGCCAGCAATCGACCCGGGACAGGGAACCTCGAGCAGTACTTC. The J gene is TRBJ2-7, the V gene TRBV2; 9 bases fit TRBD1. CDR1 is SNHLY and CDR2 is FYNNEI in the germline V gene. V shed 7 bases and J 6 bases; nucleotides not matched to a gene: 13. This CDR3 spans 15 amino acids.